The present TCR beta chain was sequenced within a study of OX40 agonist ivuxolimab in advanced cancers. Turning to the study itself: Dose-escalation patients were diagnosed with hepatocellular carcinoma, melanoma, renal cell cancer or head and neck cancer. Regarding the study as a whole: Blood T cells, both CD4+ and CD8+, expanded clonally by week 6 at 0.1 to 3.0 mg/kg. Patients with a partial response at 0.1-3.0 mg/kg had among the lowest clonal expansion.

Sequencing was performed with immunoSEQ multiplex PCR; in TCRdb, only in-frame clones are kept and a portion is missing. The sample has under 80,000 clones, approximately 86% seen once. Comment on this clone: The antigen remains unidentified.

There are 17 residues in the CDR3. With 5 bases removed from V and 8 bases from J, the gap between germline ends came to 24 bases. CDR1 and CDR2 from the germline V gene are MNHEY and SMNVEV (reference sequence). The TCR originated in an adult with an advanced solid tumor such as melanoma, head and neck, liver or kidney cancer. This chain connects TRBV27 to TRBJ1-4; D unresolved. The sequenced sample was CD4+ or CD8+ T cells sorted from blood, obtained in a trial of the OX40 agonist ivuxolimab. Here the CDR3 DNA reads TGTGCCAGCAGTCTTTGGAGGAGCTCCGGAGTACGAGAAAAACTGTTTTTT. It specifies CASSLWRSSGVREKLFF.